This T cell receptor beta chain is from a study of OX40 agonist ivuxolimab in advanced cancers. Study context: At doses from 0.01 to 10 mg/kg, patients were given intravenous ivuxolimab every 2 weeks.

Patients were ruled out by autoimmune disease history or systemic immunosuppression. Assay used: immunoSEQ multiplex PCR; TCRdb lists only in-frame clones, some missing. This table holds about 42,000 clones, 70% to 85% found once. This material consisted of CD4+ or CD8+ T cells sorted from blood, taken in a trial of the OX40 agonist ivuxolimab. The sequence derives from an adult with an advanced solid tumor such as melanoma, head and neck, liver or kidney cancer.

This chain's CDR3 is CASSVASASYEQYF. For the CDR3, the DNA is TGTGCCAGCAGCGTAGCTTCAGCCTCCTACGAGCAGTACTTC. V usage is TRBV9 and J usage is TRBJ2-7; D is unresolved. Trimming stripped 0 bases from V and 0 bases from J, with 7 bases between. Germline assignment: CDR1 SGDLS and CDR2 YYNGEE. The CDR3 consists of 14 residues. Filled out from reference TRBV9 and TRBJ2-7, the complete variable domain reads DSGVTQTPKHLITATGQRVTLRCSPRSGDLSVYWYQQSLDQGLQFLIQYYNGEERAKGNILERFSAQQFPDLHSELNLSSLELGDSALYFCASSVASASYEQYFGPGTRLTVT.